The sequence of this T cell receptor (beta chain) was determined in a study of CD8+ T cells in alopecia areata. It was cDNA, reverse transcribed from extracted RNA, that served as the sequencing template. TCRdb keeps only in-frame clones here, not all; method: immunoSEQ multiplex PCR. Of under 150,000 clones in the sample, approximately 60% were seen once. Losses at the gene ends were 3 bases for V and 0 bases for J; bases not matched to a gene: 2. This CDR3 region has 17 residues. The germline gives CDR1 LGHNA, CDR2 YNFKEQ. Study-wide findings and caveats: Amid tofacitinib therapy, many expanded lesional clones stayed present in scalp and blood.

Treatment described: oral pan-JAK inhibitor, 5-10 mg twice daily. Regarding this clone: Its specificity is not known.

The clonotype was recovered from a human donor with alopecia areata. Sequences were derived from CD4+ T cells sorted from blood, sampled at week 4, from a patient treated with tofacitinib. The rearrangement links TRBV4-2 to TRBJ2-3, with 14 positions matching TRBD2. CDR3: CASSQTSGGVSTDTQYF. CDR3 sequence (DNA): TGTGCCAGCAGCCAGACTAGCGGGGGGGTTAGCACAGATACGCAGTATTTT.